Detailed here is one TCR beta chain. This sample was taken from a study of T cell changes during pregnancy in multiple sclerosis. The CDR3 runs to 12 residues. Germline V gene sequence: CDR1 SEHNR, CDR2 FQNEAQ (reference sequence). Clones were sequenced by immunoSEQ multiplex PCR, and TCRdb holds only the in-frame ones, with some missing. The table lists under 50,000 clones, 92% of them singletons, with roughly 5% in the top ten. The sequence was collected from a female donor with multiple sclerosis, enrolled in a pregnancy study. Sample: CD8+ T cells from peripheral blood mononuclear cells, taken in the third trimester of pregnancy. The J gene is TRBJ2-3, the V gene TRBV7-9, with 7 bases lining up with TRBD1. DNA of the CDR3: TGTGGGGGCCAGCAGGGGGCAGATACGCAGTATTTT. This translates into CGGQQGADTQYF.